This TCR beta chain originates from a study of T-cell reconstitution after alpha-beta-depleted transplantation in children. The authors prepared the TCRbeta library with unique molecular identifiers. TCRdb passed the PCR reads through MiXCR, listing each CDR3 protein once. The repertoire consists of 550,000 to 600,000 distinct CDR3 sequences, with approximately 22% occurring once and the leading ten covering over 12%. CDR1 and CDR2 from the germline V gene are SGHVS and FQNEAQ. This CDR3 has 15 amino acids. V was cut by 10 bases and J by 8 bases, with 24 bases left in between. The V call is TRBV7-8, the J call TRBJ2-1; D is possibly TRBD1 or TRBD2 (7 bases each). Sequenced material: PBMCs, mostly from graft donor cells, taken 360 days after TCRalphabeta/CD19-depleted stem cell transplant. This TCR was recovered from a boy under two years old who had a stem cell transplant for acute myeloid leukemia, so the T cells may come from the graft donor. Here the CDR3 reads CATRGGRGVGDEQFF. The CDR3 DNA sequence: TGTGCCACCAGGGGGGGGCGCGGGGTAGGGGATGAGCAGTTCTTC.